These 4 T cell receptor beta chains were sequenced from one sample in a study of T cells after yellow fever vaccination. TCRdb redid the calling of the 5' RACE reads with MiXCR, one entry per CDR3 protein. The table has under 550,000 distinct CDR3 sequences, just over 20% seen once; the top ten hold around 17%. The source material was PBMCs, sampled 21 days after the first yellow fever vaccination. The receptor source for this set is a man between 18 and 35 years old who received the YFV17D yellow fever vaccine.

V and J are TRBV5-1 and TRBJ1-3, with D possibly TRBD1 on 5 matching bases. Trimming cost V 6 bases and J 2 bases, with 15 bases left between them. The germline CDR1 and CDR2 sequences are SGHRS and YFSETQ. The CDR3 runs to 15 residues. The chain's CDR3 is CASTPGQGPGNTIYF. Here the CDR3 DNA reads TGCGCCAGCACTCCCGGGCAGGGACCTGGAAACACCATATATTTT.

The genes are TRBV27 and TRBJ1-2; no reliable D call. Trimming removed 4 bases from V and 3 bases from J, with 9 bases in between. Germline CDR1 and CDR2: MNHEY and SMNVEV (reference sequence). CDR3 size: 13 residues. The CDR3 reads CASSSSRDYGYTF. The DNA of the CDR3 is TGTGCCAGCAGTTCGTCACGAGACTATGGCTACACCTTC.

The CDR3 spells CASSSPGQGQETQYF. The CDR3 DNA reads as TGTGCCAGCAGTTCCCCGGGACAGGGGCAAGAGACCCAGTACTTC. This chain connects TRBV12-3 or TRBV12-4 to TRBJ2-5; 10 bases are shared with TRBD1. This CDR3 has 15 amino acids. J was trimmed by 2 bases and V by 4 bases; bases with no gene match: 4.

The V gene is TRBV6-1, the J gene TRBJ1-1; D remains unclear. V was shortened by 5 bases and J by 6 bases, with 16 bases between the two germline ends. The CDR3 sequence is 14 residues long. Germline-derived CDR1 and CDR2 are MNHNS and SASEGT. CDR3 DNA sequence: TGTGCCAGCAGTCCCCTCGGGGAGTGGGCTGAAGCTTTCTTT. The encoded protein is CASSPLGEWAEAFF.